This T cell receptor beta chain was sequenced in a study of chemoradiotherapy in HPV16-positive cancers. Notes on the study in general: HPV-specific T cells were functionally defined from only a couple of HPV16-positive patients.

Turning to this clone: As yet, its antigen is unknown.

Germline V gives CDR1 SGHTA, CDR2 FQGNSA. This CDR3 is 13 amino acids long. Trimming pared 1 base from V and 2 bases from J, leaving 5 bases between. Data came from immunoSEQ multiplex PCR; TCRdb stores just in-frame clones and leaves some out. The sample contains nearly 950 clones, 76% of which appear only once. The chain uses TRBV7-2 and TRBJ1-1; D gene unclear. The receptor was isolated from a human donor with HPV-associated anogenital cancer. The specimen was tumor tissue, collected from a patient who underwent chemoradiotherapy. The CDR3 loop is CASSLDFNTEAFF. For the CDR3, the DNA is TGTGCCAGCAGCTTAGATTTTAACACTGAAGCTTTCTTT. The variable domain in full, with the rest retrieved from reference TRBV7-2 and TRBJ1-1, is GAGVSQSPSNKVTEKGKDVELRCDPISGHTALYWYRQSLGQGLEFLIYFQGNSAPDKSGLPSDRFSAERTGGSVSTLTIQRTQQEDSAVYLCASSLDFNTEAFFGQGTRLTVV.